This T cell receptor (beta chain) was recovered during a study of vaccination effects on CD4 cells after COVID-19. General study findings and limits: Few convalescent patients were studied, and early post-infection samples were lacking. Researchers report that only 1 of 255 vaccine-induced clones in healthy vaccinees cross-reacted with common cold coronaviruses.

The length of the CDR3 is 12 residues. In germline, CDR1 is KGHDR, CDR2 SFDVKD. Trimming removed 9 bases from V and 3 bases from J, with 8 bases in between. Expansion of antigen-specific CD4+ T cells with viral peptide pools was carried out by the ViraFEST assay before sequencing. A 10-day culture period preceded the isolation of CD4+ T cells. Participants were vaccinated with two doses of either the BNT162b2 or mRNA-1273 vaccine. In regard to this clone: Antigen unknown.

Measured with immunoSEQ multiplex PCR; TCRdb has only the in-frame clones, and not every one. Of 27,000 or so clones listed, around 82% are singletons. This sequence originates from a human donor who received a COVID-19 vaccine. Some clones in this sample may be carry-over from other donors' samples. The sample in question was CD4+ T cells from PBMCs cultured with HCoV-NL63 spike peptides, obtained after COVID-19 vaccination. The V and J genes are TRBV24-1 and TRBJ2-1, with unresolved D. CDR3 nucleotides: TGTGCCACCGTCGGAAACTACAATGAGCAGTTCTTC. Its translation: CATVGNYNEQFF.